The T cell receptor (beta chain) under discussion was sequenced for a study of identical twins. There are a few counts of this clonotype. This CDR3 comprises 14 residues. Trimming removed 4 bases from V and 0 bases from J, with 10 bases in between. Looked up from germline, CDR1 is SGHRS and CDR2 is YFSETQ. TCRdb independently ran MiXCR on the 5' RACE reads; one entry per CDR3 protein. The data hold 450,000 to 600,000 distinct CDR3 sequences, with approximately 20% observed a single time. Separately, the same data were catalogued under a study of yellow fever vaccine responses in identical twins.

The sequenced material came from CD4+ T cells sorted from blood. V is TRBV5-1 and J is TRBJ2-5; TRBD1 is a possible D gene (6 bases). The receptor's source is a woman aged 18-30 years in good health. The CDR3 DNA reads TGCGCCAGCAGCAAGGGACATTACCAAGAGACCCAGTACTTC. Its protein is CASSKGHYQETQYF. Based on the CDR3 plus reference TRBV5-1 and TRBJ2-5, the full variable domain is KAGVTQTPRYLIKTRGQQVTLSCSPISGHRSVSWYQQTPGQGLQFLFEYFSETQRNKGNFPGRFSGRQFSNSRSEMNVSTLELGDSALYLCASSKGHYQETQYFGPGTRLLVL.